This TCR beta chain was retrieved from a study of blood T cell repertoires in COVID-19. Study overall: COVID-19 samples from acute and convalescent phases originated in the United States, Italy and Spain. T cells, B-cell-depleted T cells, or PBMCs provided the cDNA or gDNA that served as material.

The CDR3 has 13 residues. In germline, CDR1 is KGHDR, CDR2 SFDVKD. V lost 3 bases and J 7 bases, leaving 11 bases between the germline ends. Per the authors' pipeline: The authors estimated nucleated cell counts from reference gene primer amplification. TCRdb's table, derived via immunoSEQ multiplex PCR, lists solely in-frame clones and lacks some. Clonal size and the V and J genes are those of that table, whereas D and trimming came from the DNA. The sample gives about 75,000 clones, about four fifths of which show up once; approximately 5% is in the top ten. The genes are TRBV24-1 and TRBJ2-5; D is ambiguous. This TCR was sampled from a woman older than 75 with active or convalescent COVID-19. Sequencing was performed on peripheral blood. The CDR3 region has the DNA TGTGCCACCAGTGATCCCCCCTCAGGGACCCAGTACTTC. Translating gives CATSDPPSGTQYF.